Sequencing of this T cell receptor (beta chain) was carried out in a study of blood T cell repertoires in COVID-19. Original processing methods: It was from reference gene primer amplification that nucleated cell counts were estimated. Some clones are missing from TCRdb's copy, which holds only in-frame ones; the method was immunoSEQ multiplex PCR. From that table come the V and J calls and clone size; the DNA was used to work out D and trimming. The table lists just over 150,000 clones, 80% to 95% of them singletons, with under 5% in the top ten. The germline CDR1 and CDR2 sequences are ENHRY and SYGVKD. The CDR3 contains 13 residues. The V gene end was trimmed by 4 bases and the J gene end by 2 bases; junction bases not matched to a gene: 1.

The specimen was peripheral blood. This TCR came from a woman aged 50 to 65 with acute or convalescent COVID-19. The V gene is TRBV10-3, the J gene TRBJ1-2, with TRBD1 matching over 7 bases. The CDR3 sequence: CAISGTGNYGYTF. The CDR3 bases are TGTGCCATCAGTGGGACAGGCAACTATGGCTACACCTTC.